Below are 3 T cell receptor beta chains sequenced from a single sample in a study of regulatory T cells in long-lasting Graves disease. Time point here: newly diagnosed GD, antithyroid drugs for less than 3 months. Isolated PBMC RNA provided the starting material for the TCR library. Libraries of TCR beta came from iRepertoire HTBI primers plus Arm-PCR of CDR3 regions. One entry per CDR3 protein results from TCRdb running MiXCR on the multiplex PCR reads. The table records more than 450,000 distinct CDR3 sequences, around 11% of them present only once. The same data also went into a second study, on T cells in Graves' hyperthyroidism and ophthalmopathy.

The sequences come from peripheral blood mononuclear cells (PBMCs), collected at new diagnosis, from a patient treated with antithyroid drugs. The receptor source for this set is a woman in her 30s with Graves disease.

This clonotype appeared many times. The rearrangement uses TRBV30 and TRBJ2-2; D possibly corresponds to TRBD2 (5 bases). This CDR3 has 12 amino acids. Germline assignment: CDR1 GTSNPN and CDR2 SVGIG (reference sequence). Trimming left V 2 bases short and J 7 bases short, with 8 bases between. The CDR3 is CAWSRGNGELFF. CDR3 in DNA: TGTGCCTGGAGTCGAGGGAACGGGGAGCTGTTTTTT.

In this sample, this clonotype turned up many times. The gene calls are TRBV28 and TRBJ1-4, with D possibly being TRBD1 (6 bases). CDR1 and CDR2 (germline): MDHEN, SYDVKM. The CDR3 is 14 residues long. Trimming stripped 8 bases from V and 3 bases from J, with 13 bases between. This CDR3 reads CASSEGGANEKLFF. CDR3 nucleotides: TGTGCCAGCTCTGAGGGGGGGGCTAATGAAAAACTGTTTTTT.

This clonotype was seen repeatedly, ten times or more. The chain joins TRBV12-3 or TRBV12-4 to TRBJ1-4; 8 bases are a match to TRBD1. V gave up 5 bases and J gave up 7 bases; unmatched junction bases: 9. This CDR3 has 15 residues. CDR3 DNA: TGTGCCAGCAGTCCCCCAGGGGGCGCGGGTGAAAAACTGTTTTTT. Its protein is CASSPPGGAGEKLFF.